Below are 30 T cell receptor beta chains sequenced from a single sample in a study of T cell repertoires in cytomegalovirus infection. From the reads, TCRdb called clonotypes with MiXCR, one entry per CDR3 protein. The sample comprises hundreds of thousands of distinct CDR3 sequences, over 7.5% of which are singletons, and about 3.9% rests with the top ten. Sequencing was carried out using PBMCs. All receptors come from a human donor in good health (CMV status not recorded). Some clones in this sample may be carry-over from other donors' samples.

This clonotype turned up a few times. V is TRBV3-1 and J is TRBJ1-1, with D possibly being TRBD1 (5 bases). From germline, CDR1 is LGHDT and CDR2 YNNKEL (reference sequence). This CDR3 spans 18 amino acids. V lost 2 bases to trimming and J lost 10 bases, with 29 bases between them. The CDR3 DNA reads as TGTGCCAGCAGCCAAATTTTCTTTGGGGGTTCTCCTTCTCAGGGAGCTTTCTTT. Translated, it gives CASSQIFFGGSPSQGAFF.

This clonotype has a handful of counts. For the CDR3, the DNA is TGTGCCAGCAGGTGGTCTTTTAATGAGCAGTTCTTC. It specifies CASRWSFNEQFF. The chain recombines TRBV28 with TRBJ2-1; D gene uncertain. The CDR3 covers 12 residues. CDR1 is MDHEN, CDR2 SYDVKM, per germline. V was shortened by 6 bases and J by 7 bases, with 10 bases between the two germline ends. Supplemented by reference TRBV28 and TRBJ2-1, the full variable domain reads DVKVTQSSRYLVKRTGEKVFLECVQDMDHENMFWYRQDPGLGLRLIYFSYDVKMKEKGDIPEGYSVSREKKERFSLILESASTNQTSMYLCASRWSFNEQFFGPGTRLTVL.

The V gene is TRBV12-3 or TRBV12-4, the J gene TRBJ2-1, with a tentative D call TRBD1 (5 bases). The CDR3 has 18 residues. Trimming pared 3 bases from V and 6 bases from J, leaving 24 bases between. The CDR3 bases are TGTGCCAGCAGTTTCGGGCAGGGCCTCCTCACGTCATTCAATGAGCAGTTCTTC. Amino acids: CASSFGQGLLTSFNEQFF.

This clonotype was observed a handful of times. The gene calls are TRBV7-2 and TRBJ2-7; 7 bases map to TRBD1. Germline CDR1 reads SGHTA; CDR2 reads FQGNSA. After removal of 1 base from V and 0 bases from J, the junction contained 3 bases not matched to a gene. The CDR3 has 15 amino acids. CDR3 nucleotide sequence: TGTGCCAGCAGCTTAGACACAGGGGTCTCCTACGAGCAGTACTTC. It translates to CASSLDTGVSYEQYF.

This clonotype was seen at least ten times. The J gene is TRBJ2-1, the V gene TRBV14, with TRBD2 matching 9 bases. The CDR3 has 16 residues. V lost 0 bases to trimming and J lost 9 bases; unmatched junction nucleotides: 9. Germline V gene lookup returns CDR1 SGHDN and CDR2 FVKESK. CDR3 bases: TGTGCCAGCAGCCAAGAATTAATAGCGGGAGTCGGTGAGCAGTTCTTC. This sequence encodes CASSQELIAGVGEQFF. Full variable domain (missing parts from reference TRBV14 and TRBJ2-1): EAGVTQFPSHSVIEKGQTVTLRCDPISGHDNLYWYRRVMGKEIKFLLHFVKESKQDESGMPNNRFLAERTGGTYSTLKVQPAELEDSGVYFCASSQELIAGVGEQFFGPGTRLTVL.

This chain joins TRBV28 and TRBJ1-3; the match to TRBD1 covers 9 bases. Per the germline V gene, CDR1 is MDHEN and CDR2 is SYDVKM. This CDR3 spans 15 amino acids. Trimming removed 6 bases from V and 1 base from J; junction bases left unmatched: 4. The CDR3 DNA is TGTGCCAGCAGAGGGACAGGGTGGTCTGGAAACACCATATATTTT. Amino acids: CASRGTGWSGNTIYF.

This clonotype has only a few counts. The V and J genes are TRBV25-1 and TRBJ2-7, with 8 bases fitting TRBD2. Looked up from germline, CDR1 is MGHDK and CDR2 is SYGVNS. The J segment lost 6 bases and the V segment lost 6 bases, leaving 7 bases of the junction unmatched. This CDR3 comprises 13 residues. This CDR3 is CASRPPAGGEQYF. DNA of the CDR3: TGTGCCAGCAGGCCCCCGGCGGGGGGCGAGCAGTACTTC.

This clonotype was seen many times. The gene calls are TRBV7-8 and TRBJ2-1, with 11 bases identical to TRBD2. The V gene's germline CDR1 is SGHVS and CDR2 FQNEAQ. V lost 3 bases and J lost 4; bases outside the gene matches: 2. This CDR3 is built from 15 residues. The CDR3 here is CASSFGTSGYNEQFF. CDR3 nucleotide sequence: TGTGCCAGCAGCTTCGGGACTAGCGGATACAATGAGCAGTTCTTC.

Many counts were recorded for this clonotype. The V gene is TRBV7-2, the J gene TRBJ2-7; no firm D call. The V end was cut by 4 bases, the J end by 0 bases, with 25 bases between. Germline V gene lookup returns CDR1 SGHTA and CDR2 FQGNSA. The CDR3 sequence is 19 residues long. Here the CDR3 reads CASSYPQVTTSLASYEQYF. CDR3 sequence (DNA): TGTGCCAGCAGCTACCCCCAGGTCACCACGTCTTTAGCCTCCTACGAGCAGTACTTC.

The chain recombines TRBV2 with TRBJ2-5; unclear D gene. V dropped 8 bases and J dropped 5 bases, with 9 bases sitting between them. Germline CDR1 reads SNHLY; CDR2 reads FYNNEI. This CDR3 has 11 amino acids. The CDR3 sequence: CASSVWETQYF. The CDR3 DNA reads as TGTGCCAGCTCGGTTTGGGAGACCCAGTACTTC.

This clonotype was counted a few times. V and J are TRBV19 and TRBJ2-7, with 7 nucleotides matching TRBD1. Germline values: CDR1 LNHDA, CDR2 SQIVND (reference sequence). The CDR3 has 15 residues. V lost 4 bases, J lost 3 bases, and 9 bases stayed unmatched. DNA for the CDR3: TGTGCCAGTAGTACGGCCGGGACAGTAAACTACGAGCAGTACTTC. Its protein product is CASSTAGTVNYEQYF. Full variable domain (missing parts from reference TRBV19 and TRBJ2-7): DGGITQSPKYLFRKEGQNVTLSCEQNLNHDAMYWYRQDPGQGLRLIYYSQIVNDFQKGDIAEGYSVSREKKESFPLTVTSAQKNPTAFYLCASSTAGTVNYEQYFGPGTRLTVT.

The CDR3 loop is CASSFERVRDTQYF. DNA for the CDR3: TGTGCCAGCAGCTTCGAGCGGGTTCGAGATACGCAGTATTTT. The genes are TRBV5-6 and TRBJ2-3, with D possibly TRBD2 on 6 matching bases. Trimming took 2 bases from V and 5 from J, leaving 12 bases between them. The germline CDR1 and CDR2 sequences are SGHDT and YYEEEE. The CDR3 has 14 residues.

This clonotype was seen a handful of times. The rearrangement links TRBV20-1 to TRBJ2-1; maybe TRBD2 (6 bases). The germline gives CDR1 DFQATT, CDR2 SNEGSKA (reference sequence). Trimming cost V 6 bases and J 6 bases, with 18 bases left between them. The CDR3 extends over 14 amino acids. The DNA of the CDR3 is TGCAGTGCCCCGGGGAGGTATCAAACCAATGAGCAGTTCTTC. Amino acid sequence: CSAPGRYQTNEQFF.

This clonotype was found many times. V usage is TRBV10-3 and J usage is TRBJ1-5; D remains ambiguous. V lost 4 bases to trimming and J lost 4 bases, with 8 bases between them. This CDR3 is built from 13 residues. The germline V gene has CDR1 ENHRY and CDR2 SYGVKD. The CDR3: CAISAAGNQPQHF. CDR3 DNA: TGTGCCATCAGTGCGGCGGGGAATCAGCCCCAGCATTTT.

This clonotype showed up many times. The V and J genes are TRBV7-2 and TRBJ2-3; the D is unclear. From germline, CDR1 is SGHTA and CDR2 FQGNSA. The CDR3 contains 16 residues. Trimming stripped 5 bases from V and 0 bases from J, with 15 bases between. CDR3 DNA: TGTGCCAGCAGCGTCATCGGTAGGCGCAGCACAGATACGCAGTATTTT. Protein product: CASSVIGRRSTDTQYF. Drawing the rest from reference TRBV7-2 and TRBJ2-3, the complete variable domain is GAGVSQSPSNKVTEKGKDVELRCDPISGHTALYWYRQSLGQGLEFLIYFQGNSAPDKSGLPSDRFSAERTGGSVSTLTIQRTQQEDSAVYLCASSVIGRRSTDTQYFGPGTRLTVL.

The CDR3 DNA reads TGTGCCAGCAGCTCCCTTCCCCGGGACAGATTCGATGGCTACACCTTC. Translation: CASSSLPRDRFDGYTF. V gene TRBV6-5 combines with J gene TRBJ1-2; 7 bases are a match to TRBD1. The junction had 16 bases not matched to a gene; V was cut back by 6 bases and J by 6 bases. CDR1 and CDR2 from the germline V gene are MNHEY and SVGAGI. The CDR3 loop spans 16 amino acids.

This clonotype was recorded at least ten times. V gene TRBV7-2 combines with J gene TRBJ1-1, with D possibly matching TRBD1 (6 bases). The CDR3 loop spans 18 amino acids. The V gene lost 5 bases and the J gene lost 3 bases, with 25 bases spanning the gap. The germline CDR1 and CDR2 sequences are SGHTA and FQGNSA. This CDR3 reads CASSLVWGATRGDTEAFF. The CDR3 DNA reads TGTGCCAGCAGCCTCGTTTGGGGGGCCACGAGGGGAGACACTGAAGCTTTCTTT.

The chain has TRBV4-1 and TRBJ1-2; 10 nucleotides match TRBD1. After removal of 5 bases from V and 2 bases from J, the junction contained 2 bases not matched to a gene. The CDR3 is 14 residues long. Germline V gene lookup returns CDR1 MGHRA and CDR2 YSYEKL. This chain's CDR3 is CASSSGQGNYGYTF. CDR3 sequence (DNA): TGCGCCAGCAGCTCGGGACAGGGGAACTATGGCTACACCTTC.

This clonotype was recorded a few times. This chain joins TRBV19 and TRBJ1-2; D call uncertain. Trimming left V 5 bases short and J 9 bases short, with 13 bases between. CDR3 size: 12 residues. The germline CDR1 and CDR2 sequences are LNHDA and SQIVND (reference sequence). This chain's CDR3 is CASSLRPRRYTF. In nucleotides, the CDR3 is TGTGCCAGTAGTCTTCGCCCGAGGCGCTACACCTTC.

This clonotype was found a few times. This sequence joins TRBV20-1 and TRBJ2-1, with D unclear. Germline V gives CDR1 DFQATT, CDR2 SNEGSKA (reference sequence). The CDR3 is 14 amino acids. With 6 bases removed from V and 2 bases from J, the gap between germline ends came to 14 bases. The CDR3 protein is CSAPSSTAYNEQFF. Written as DNA, the CDR3 is TGCAGTGCCCCCAGTTCCACAGCCTACAATGAGCAGTTCTTC.

This clonotype was recorded at least ten times. J is TRBJ2-1 and V is TRBV5-8; 8 bases are a match to TRBD1. CDR1 and CDR2 (germline): SGHTS, YDEGEE. The V and J ends lost 3 bases and 6 bases, in that order; junction bases with no gene match: 8. The CDR3 is made up of 15 amino acids. The chain's CDR3 is CASSSGTGHTNEQFF. In DNA form, the CDR3 reads TGTGCCAGCAGCTCCGGGACAGGCCATACCAATGAGCAGTTCTTC.

The chain recombines TRBV12-3 or TRBV12-4 with TRBJ2-1; D is unresolved. Trimming removed 5 bases at V and 0 bases at J, with 17 bases between. CDR3 length: 17 residues. Here the CDR3 reads CASSRTVWVGSYNEQFF. The CDR3 DNA reads TGTGCCAGCAGTCGCACCGTGTGGGTGGGCTCCTACAATGAGCAGTTCTTC.

This clonotype came up many times. The CDR3 coding sequence is TGCAGTGCTAGAAGACAGCTCTCGAACACTGAAGCTTTCTTT. Its translation: CSARRQLSNTEAFF. This chain uses TRBV20-1 with TRBJ1-1; perhaps TRBD1 as D (5 bases). The V gene lost 2 bases and the J gene lost 1 base, with 11 bases spanning the gap. This CDR3 is 14 amino acids long. CDR1 and CDR2 (germline): DFQATT, SNEGSKA (reference sequence).

This clonotype has at least ten counts. This chain links TRBV7-8 with TRBJ2-4; D perhaps matches TRBD2 (5 bases). Deletions cut 5 bases from V and 1 base from J, with 18 bases between. CDR1 and CDR2 (germline): SGHVS, FQNEAQ. This CDR3 is 17 amino acids long. CDR3 in amino acids: CASSPSRVARAKNIQYF. The CDR3 bases are TGTGCCAGCAGCCCGTCGAGGGTGGCTAGGGCCAAAAACATTCAGTACTTC.

This clonotype has more than one count but fewer than ten. The chain joins TRBV20-1 to TRBJ2-1; D gene ambiguous. CDR1 is DFQATT and CDR2 is SNEGSKA in the germline V gene (reference sequence). The CDR3 runs to 15 residues. V lost 3 bases and J lost 0, with 12 bases in between. The DNA of the CDR3 is TGCAGTGCTAGCGTATGGGGTAGCTCCTACAATGAGCAGTTCTTC. Translated, it gives CSASVWGSSYNEQFF.

This clonotype was seen repeatedly, ten times or more. J is TRBJ2-3 and V is TRBV7-9; D may be TRBD2 (6 bases). The CDR3 is 15 amino acids. Trimming stripped 5 bases from V and 7 bases from J, with 19 bases between. Per germline, CDR1 SEHNR and CDR2 FQNEAQ (reference sequence). The CDR3 is CASSPPPGGGNTQYF. The CDR3 region has the DNA TGTGCCAGCAGCCCCCCCCCGGGTGGGGGGAATACGCAGTATTTT.

This clonotype came up many times. The chain has TRBV7-8 and TRBJ2-5; TRBD1 is a possible D gene (6 bases). CDR1 is SGHVS, CDR2 FQNEAQ, per germline. The CDR3 totals 14 residues. V lost 5 bases and J lost 5, with 15 bases in between. For the CDR3, the DNA is TGTGCCAGCAGCCTCCAGGGGTCACGGGAGACCCAGTACTTC. It encodes CASSLQGSRETQYF.

This clonotype appeared a few times. CDR3 in amino acids: CASSDGTGLSYEQYF. For the CDR3, the DNA is TGTGCCAGCAGCGACGGGACAGGGCTTTCCTACGAGCAGTACTTC. The V and J genes are TRBV6-1 and TRBJ2-7; 9 bases agree with TRBD1. The trim removed 6 bases at V and 1 base at J, leaving 7 bases unmatched. The CDR3 extends over 15 amino acids. Germline V gene lookup returns CDR1 MNHNS and CDR2 SASEGT.

This chain connects TRBV25-1 to TRBJ2-2, with a tentative D call TRBD2 (6 bases). CDR1 is MGHDK and CDR2 is SYGVNS in the germline V gene. This CDR3 is 18 amino acids long. Trimming took 4 bases from V and 6 from J, leaving 24 bases between them. The CDR3 region is CASSGIGLPGVRAGELFF. CDR3 coding DNA: TGTGCCAGCAGTGGGATCGGTCTCCCGGGAGTTCGGGCCGGGGAGCTGTTTTTT.

This clonotype has at least ten counts. The V call is TRBV4-2, the J call TRBJ2-6; 7 nucleotides match TRBD1. The CDR3 extends over 17 amino acids. The germline gives CDR1 LGHNA, CDR2 YNFKEQ. V shed 7 bases, J shed 0 bases, and the junction held 9 bases outside the gene matches. The CDR3 here is CASTRGQTNSGANVLTF. The CDR3 nucleotides are TGTGCCAGCACGAGGGGACAGACGAACTCTGGGGCCAACGTCCTGACTTTC.